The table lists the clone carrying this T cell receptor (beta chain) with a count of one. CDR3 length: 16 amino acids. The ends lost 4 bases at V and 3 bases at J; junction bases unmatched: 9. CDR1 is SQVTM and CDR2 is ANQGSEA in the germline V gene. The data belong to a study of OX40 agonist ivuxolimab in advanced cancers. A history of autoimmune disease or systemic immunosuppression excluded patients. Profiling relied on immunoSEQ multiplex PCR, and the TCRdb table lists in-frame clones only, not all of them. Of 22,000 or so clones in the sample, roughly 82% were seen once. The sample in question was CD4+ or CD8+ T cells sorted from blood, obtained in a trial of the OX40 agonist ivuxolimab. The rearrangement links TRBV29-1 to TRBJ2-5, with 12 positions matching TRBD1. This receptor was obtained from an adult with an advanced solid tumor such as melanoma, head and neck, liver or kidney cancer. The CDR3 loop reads CSVVVGGTGGEETQYF. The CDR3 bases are TGCAGCGTTGTTGTCGGCGGGACAGGGGGCGAAGAGACCCAGTACTTC.